This is a list of T cell receptor beta chains from one sample in a study of spatial heterogeneity in lung cancer. Each CDR3 protein is one row after TCRdb ran MiXCR on the 5' RACE reads. The repertoire holds 28,000 or so distinct CDR3 sequences, with 10% to 15% as singletons. The material was PBMCs, obtained at surgery. All receptors come from a female donor with early-stage non-small cell lung cancer. Each CDR3 is given with its conserved first and last residue. Each record gives: D gene, V gene, J gene, clone size, CDR3 DNA, CDR3 protein. A D gene is named only where the DNA matches it firmly. Clone size appears in some rows only: once, few, many, or a class for an expanded clone.

d_gene: .
v_gene: TRBV20-1
j_gene: TRBJ1-1
abundance: many
CDR3nt: TGCAGTGCTAGGTCCCGCGGGACGGATAACACTGAAGCTTTCTTT
CDR3aa: CSARSRGTDNTEAFF

d_gene: .
v_gene: TRBV10-3
j_gene: TRBJ2-1
abundance: .
CDR3nt: TGTGCCATCAGTGCCACAGGGTCCTCCTACAATGAGCAGTTCTTC
CDR3aa: CAISATGSSYNEQFF

d_gene: TRBD2
v_gene: TRBV30
j_gene: TRBJ2-1
abundance: many
CDR3nt: TGTGCCTGGAGTGATCCGTCGGCCAGCGGGAGGAATGAGCAGTTCTTC
CDR3aa: CAWSDPSASGRNEQFF

d_gene: .
v_gene: TRBV18
j_gene: TRBJ2-6
abundance: few
CDR3nt: TGTGCCAGCTCACCACGCTCCAGCCTGGGGGCCAACGTCCTGACTTTC
CDR3aa: CASSPRSSLGANVLTF

d_gene: .
v_gene: TRBV28
j_gene: TRBJ1-5
abundance: many
CDR3nt: TGTGCCAGTACATTTGTGGGGGAGGGACAGCCCCAGCATTTT
CDR3aa: CASTFVGEGQPQHF

d_gene: TRBD1
v_gene: TRBV7-2
j_gene: TRBJ1-2
abundance: .
CDR3nt: TGTGCCAGCAGCTTAGATGGGACAGGTGGCTACACCTTC
CDR3aa: CASSLDGTGGYTF

d_gene: TRBD1
v_gene: TRBV18
j_gene: TRBJ2-3
abundance: .
CDR3nt: TGTGCCAGCTCACCACTGGCAGGGGGAATGGATACGCAGTATTTT
CDR3aa: CASSPLAGGMDTQYF

d_gene: TRBD1
v_gene: TRBV14
j_gene: TRBJ1-2
abundance: medium-sized
CDR3nt: TGTGCCAGCAGCCAAGGTTTACGGGGACAGGGGAACGACTATGGCTACACCTTC
CDR3aa: CASSQGLRGQGNDYGYTF

d_gene: .
v_gene: TRBV7-2
j_gene: TRBJ1-5
abundance: many
CDR3nt: TGTGCCAGCAGCTTAGATACGCAGCCCCAGCATTTT
CDR3aa: CASSLDTQPQHF

d_gene: .
v_gene: TRBV30
j_gene: TRBJ1-4
abundance: many
CDR3nt: TGTGCCTGGACGAGTCCACCCAATGAAAAACTGTTTTTT
CDR3aa: CAWTSPPNEKLFF

d_gene: TRBD2
v_gene: TRBV6-1
j_gene: TRBJ2-5
abundance: many
CDR3nt: TGTGCCAGCTCCGTCAGCGGGAGTCGTCGAGAGACCCAGTACTTC
CDR3aa: CASSVSGSRRETQYF

d_gene: .
v_gene: TRBV7-2
j_gene: TRBJ2-7
abundance: many
CDR3nt: TGTGCCAGCAGCTTAGTTGTCTACGAGCAGTACTTC
CDR3aa: CASSLVVYEQYF

d_gene: TRBD2
v_gene: TRBV28
j_gene: TRBJ2-7
abundance: .
CDR3nt: TGTGCCAGCAGCCCGGTAGCGGGGTCCTACGAGCAGTACTTC
CDR3aa: CASSPVAGSYEQYF

d_gene: .
v_gene: TRBV4-3
j_gene: TRBJ2-3
abundance: .
CDR3nt: TGCGCCAGCAGCCAAGAAAGGGATACGCAGTATTTT
CDR3aa: CASSQERDTQYF

d_gene: .
v_gene: TRBV15
j_gene: TRBJ2-7
abundance: many
CDR3nt: TGTGCCACCAGCAGAGATATTGCCGAGCAGTACTTC
CDR3aa: CATSRDIAEQYF

d_gene: .
v_gene: TRBV9
j_gene: TRBJ1-2
abundance: many
CDR3nt: TGTGCCAGCACACCTCGTGAAGGCCGGTATGGCTACACCTTC
CDR3aa: CASTPREGRYGYTF

d_gene: .
v_gene: TRBV30
j_gene: TRBJ2-7
abundance: many
CDR3nt: TGTGCCTGGAGTGTACTATGGTATGACGAGCAGTACTTC
CDR3aa: CAWSVLWYDEQYF

d_gene: .
v_gene: TRBV14
j_gene: TRBJ1-6
abundance: many
CDR3nt: TGTGCCAGCAGCCAAGGCCCGGACACTTTTTATTCACCCCTCCACTTT
CDR3aa: CASSQGPDTFYSPLHF

d_gene: TRBD2
v_gene: TRBV9
j_gene: TRBJ2-1
abundance: many
CDR3nt: TGTGCCAGCAGCCCCCGGGGGGGTATTCTACTGAGCTCCTACAATGAGCAGTTCTTC
CDR3aa: CASSPRGGILLSSYNEQFF

d_gene: .
v_gene: TRBV7-7
j_gene: TRBJ2-1
abundance: many
CDR3nt: TGTGCCAGCAGCTTAGGGGTTTCCTCCTACAATGAGCAGTTCTTC
CDR3aa: CASSLGVSSYNEQFF

d_gene: .
v_gene: TRBV24-1
j_gene: TRBJ2-1
abundance: many
CDR3nt: TGTGCCACCAGTGATCCCGGGAATGAGCAGTTCTTC
CDR3aa: CATSDPGNEQFF

d_gene: .
v_gene: TRBV20-1
j_gene: TRBJ2-2
abundance: few
CDR3nt: TGCAGTGCTAACGCCAGGCAGAACACCGGGGAGCTGTTTTTT
CDR3aa: CSANARQNTGELFF

d_gene: .
v_gene: TRBV11-2
j_gene: TRBJ2-5
abundance: many
CDR3nt: TGTGCCAGCAGCCCCACTGGGTGGGAGACCCAGTACTTC
CDR3aa: CASSPTGWETQYF

d_gene: TRBD2
v_gene: TRBV12-3/TRBV12-4
j_gene: TRBJ2-5
abundance: many
CDR3nt: TGTGCCAGCAGTTTAGCGGCGGGAGGCCAAGAGACCCAGTACTTC
CDR3aa: CASSLAAGGQETQYF

d_gene: .
v_gene: TRBV5-1
j_gene: TRBJ2-7
abundance: .
CDR3nt: TGCGCCAGCCGCGCCCGGGGCAACGCCTACGAGCAGTACTTC
CDR3aa: CASRARGNAYEQYF

d_gene: .
v_gene: TRBV5-6
j_gene: TRBJ2-2
abundance: many
CDR3nt: TGTGCCAGCAGCTTGTTAGGGGCATCGAACACCGGGGAGCTGTTTTTT
CDR3aa: CASSLLGASNTGELFF

d_gene: .
v_gene: TRBV7-2
j_gene: TRBJ2-6
abundance: once
CDR3nt: TGTGCCAGCAGCTTCGACAGTACAGGGGCCAACGTCCTGACTTTC
CDR3aa: CASSFDSTGANVLTF

d_gene: TRBD2
v_gene: TRBV7-2
j_gene: TRBJ2-5
abundance: many
CDR3nt: TGTGCCAGCAGCTGGTCGGGGGGTCGTCAGGAGACCCAGTACTTC
CDR3aa: CASSWSGGRQETQYF

d_gene: TRBD1
v_gene: TRBV5-1
j_gene: TRBJ1-2
abundance: many
CDR3nt: TGCGCCAGCAGCGGGGACAGCGAGGCGCCTGGCTACACCTTC
CDR3aa: CASSGDSEAPGYTF

d_gene: .
v_gene: TRBV7-3
j_gene: TRBJ2-2
abundance: many
CDR3nt: TGTGCCAGCAGCCCGACACAGTTTACAGGGAGCACCGGGGAGCTGTTTTTT
CDR3aa: CASSPTQFTGSTGELFF

d_gene: TRBD1
v_gene: TRBV11-3
j_gene: TRBJ1-1
abundance: .
CDR3nt: TGTGCCAGCAGCTTGGGACAGGGGGGTGGTGAAGCTTTCTTT
CDR3aa: CASSLGQGGGEAFF

d_gene: TRBD1
v_gene: TRBV20-1
j_gene: TRBJ1-1
abundance: .
CDR3nt: TGCAGTGCTAGAGATAGGGCAACAGGGGGCCTCAACACTGAAGCTTTCTTT
CDR3aa: CSARDRATGGLNTEAFF

d_gene: TRBD2
v_gene: TRBV20-1
j_gene: TRBJ2-1
abundance: many
CDR3nt: TGCAGTGCTAGAAAAGTACTAGCGGCCTCCTACAATGAGCAGTTCTTC
CDR3aa: CSARKVLAASYNEQFF